Below, 23 T cell receptor beta chains from the same sample are listed, as sequenced in a study of blood T cell repertoires in COVID-19. Here immunoSEQ multiplex PCR was the method, and the copy in TCRdb shows in-frame clones only, minus some. The data show about 200,000 clones, 70% to 90% seen once. Sequencing used PBMCs or T cells enriched from blood (not recorded which). These TCRs come from a young man who had recovered from COVID-19.

The J gene is TRBJ2-5, the V gene TRBV10-3; TRBD2 is a possible D gene (7 bases). This CDR3 contains 16 residues. V was shortened by 2 bases and J by 5 bases, with 18 bases between the two germline ends. In germline, CDR1 is ENHRY, CDR2 SYGVKD. The CDR3 is CAISEPSGPRGETQYF. CDR3 coding DNA: TGTGCCATCAGTGAGCCTAGCGGACCTAGGGGGGAGACCCAGTACTTC.

This chain connects TRBV4-3 to TRBJ2-7, with TRBD1 identical over 11 bases. The length of the CDR3 is 14 residues. The germline gives CDR1 LGHNA, CDR2 YSLEER. Trimming cost V 8 bases and J 3 bases; bases outside gene matches: 6. CDR3: CASSPGQGGYEQYF. The CDR3 DNA sequence: TGCGCCAGCTCTCCGGGACAGGGGGGCTACGAGCAGTACTTC.

This clone has only a few counts. The V gene is TRBV4-1, the J gene TRBJ2-1; 8 bases are a match to TRBD2. The CDR3 sequence is 16 residues long. Germline values: CDR1 MGHRA, CDR2 YSYEKL. V gave up 6 bases and J gave up 5 bases; unmatched junction bases: 12. The CDR3 here is CASSPTDGGADNEQFF. The CDR3 bases are TGCGCCAGCAGTCCCACCGACGGGGGGGCGGACAATGAGCAGTTCTTC.

The chain combines TRBV19 with TRBJ2-7; 10 bases match TRBD2. This CDR3 is 14 amino acids long. The ends lost 5 bases at V and 4 bases at J; junction bases unmatched: 5. Looked up from germline, CDR1 is LNHDA and CDR2 is SQIVND (reference sequence). The CDR3 DNA is TGTGCCAGTAGTGGGTGGACTAGCGGTTACGAGCAGTACTTC. Encoded protein: CASSGWTSGYEQYF. Full variable domain (outside the CDR3, taken from reference TRBV19 and TRBJ2-7): DGGITQSPKYLFRKEGQNVTLSCEQNLNHDAMYWYRQDPGQGLRLIYYSQIVNDFQKGDIAEGYSVSREKKESFPLTVTSAQKNPTAFYLCASSGWTSGYEQYFGPGTRLTVT.

The chain couples TRBV12-3 or TRBV12-4 to TRBJ1-2; TRBD1 might be the D (5 bases). The CDR3 has 13 amino acids. The ends were cut back, 6 bases at V and 4 bases at J, with 12 bases in the middle. CDR3 nucleotide sequence: TGTGCCAGCAGCCTCGACAGACGCTATGGCTACACCTTC. The encoded protein is CASSLDRRYGYTF.

This chain joins TRBV6-2 or TRBV6-3 and TRBJ2-5; 7 bases align to TRBD1. Germline V CDR1 and CDR2: MNHEY, SVGEGT. The CDR3 is made up of 14 amino acids. With 5 bases clipped from V and 0 bases from J, the junction kept 3 bases outside the gene matches. DNA for the CDR3: TGTGCCAGCAGTCCCGGGACAGACCAAGAGACCCAGTACTTC. Its protein product is CASSPGTDQETQYF.

The chain combines TRBV20-1 with TRBJ2-7; 8 positions agree with TRBD2. J lost 7 bases, V lost 6 bases, and 5 bases had no gene match. This CDR3 contains 11 residues. Germline V lookup: CDR1 DFQATT, CDR2 SNEGSKA (reference sequence). CDR3 residues: CSARRGGEQYF. The CDR3 bases are TGCAGTGCCCGACGGGGGGGTGAGCAGTACTTC.

The chain uses TRBV9 and TRBJ2-1; 7 bases fit TRBD2. V was pared by 3 bases and J by 6 bases, with 15 bases of the junction left unmatched. This CDR3 contains 17 residues. CDR1 SGDLS and CDR2 YYNGEE come from the germline V gene. The CDR3 DNA reads TGTGCCAGCAGCGCCCGCGCGACTAGCATCTCAGTCAATGAGCAGTTCTTC. Residues: CASSARATSISVNEQFF.

The chain carries TRBV27 and TRBJ1-2; D perhaps matches TRBD1 (5 bases). Germline V gives CDR1 MNHEY, CDR2 SMNVEV (reference sequence). The CDR3 contains 13 residues. V lost 2 bases and J lost 6, with 10 bases in between. The CDR3 DNA reads TGTGCCAGCAGTTTACGGTCAGGGAATGGCTACACCTTC. This encodes CASSLRSGNGYTF.

V is TRBV6-2 or TRBV6-3 and J is TRBJ2-1, with D possibly being TRBD1 (8 bases). The germline V gene has CDR1 MNHEY and CDR2 SVGEGT. The V and J ends lost 6 bases and 6 bases respectively, with 12 bases between them. The CDR3 spans 13 residues. The CDR3 sequence is CASSHRGGNEQFF. CDR3 DNA sequence: TGTGCCAGCAGCCACAGGGGGGGCAATGAGCAGTTCTTC.

V and J are TRBV28 and TRBJ1-1; 8 bases agree with TRBD1. Germline lookup yields CDR1 MDHEN and CDR2 SYDVKM. The CDR3 length is 15 residues. Trimming took 5 bases from V and 4 from J; bases not matched to a gene: 9. The CDR3 here is CASSPRTGRGTEAFF. CDR3 DNA: TGTGCCAGCAGTCCTCGGACAGGGAGGGGCACTGAAGCTTTCTTT.

This chain links TRBV5-8 with TRBJ2-7; 7 nucleotides match TRBD2. CDR1 and CDR2 from the germline V gene are SGHTS and YDEGEE. This CDR3 spans 17 amino acids. Trimming removed 0 bases from V and 3 bases from J; junction bases left unmatched: 12. CDR3 loop: CASSLGSKRGELYEQYF. The CDR3 nucleotides read TGTGCCAGCAGCTTGGGATCCAAGCGGGGCGAACTCTACGAGCAGTACTTC. The complete variable domain, with remaining parts taken from reference TRBV5-8 and TRBJ2-7, reads EAGVTQSPTHLIKTRGQQATLRCSPISGHTSVYWYQQALGLGLQFLLWYDEGEERNRGNFPPRFSGRQFPNYSSELNVNALELEDSALYLCASSLGSKRGELYEQYFGPGTRLTVT.

Here the CDR3 DNA reads TGTGCCCTTCCCGGGCTAAGGGGCGGGGAGCTGTTTTTT. Amino acids: CALPGLRGGELFF. The chain combines TRBV6-5 with TRBJ2-2, with D possibly TRBD1 on 5 matching bases. Germline values: CDR1 MNHEY, CDR2 SVGAGI. The CDR3 length is 13 residues. Between the trimmed V and J ends, which lost 11 bases and 7 bases, there was a span of 17 bases.

The chain joins TRBV6-5 to TRBJ1-3; 8 nucleotides line up with TRBD1. The germline V gene has CDR1 MNHEY and CDR2 SVGAGI. Trimming took 2 bases from V and 0 from J; bases not matched to a gene: 3. The CDR3 is 16 amino acids. The CDR3, as DNA: TGTGCCAGCAGTTACACAGGGGGACTCTCTGGAAACACCATATATTTT. Translated: CASSYTGGLSGNTIYF.

This rearrangement joins TRBV15 to TRBJ2-1, with TRBD2 identical over 10 bases. This CDR3 is built from 17 residues. V was clipped by 3 bases and J by 1 base; unmatched bases: 6. Germline V gives CDR1 LNHNV, CDR2 YYDKDF (reference sequence). CDR3 loop: CATSRGGLARSYNEQFF. The DNA of the CDR3 is TGTGCCACCAGCAGGGGGGGACTAGCGAGATCCTACAATGAGCAGTTCTTC.

This chain links TRBV4-2 with TRBJ1-1; TRBD1 might be the D (6 bases). Germline CDR1 is LGHNA and CDR2 is YNFKEQ. Trimming shortened V by 6 bases and J by 1 base, and 12 bases separated the two germline ends. The length of the CDR3 is 14 residues. CDR3 sequence (DNA): TGTGCCAGCAGTCAAAGAGGGGGGAACACTGAAGCTTTCTTT. It encodes CASSQRGGNTEAFF.

This rearrangement joins TRBV29-1 to TRBJ2-1, with D uncertain. The CDR3 length is 13 residues. V lost 2 bases to trimming and J lost 8 bases, with 13 bases between them. CDR1 and CDR2 from the germline V gene are SQVTM and ANQGSEA. The CDR3 loop reads CSVELAAVHEQFF. CDR3 nucleotide sequence: TGCAGCGTTGAATTGGCTGCGGTACATGAGCAGTTCTTC.

The chain is built from TRBV19 and TRBJ1-1; no firm D call. Trimming cost V 9 bases and J 4 bases, with 15 bases left between them. This CDR3 has 13 amino acids. Germline lookup yields CDR1 LNHDA and CDR2 SQIVND (reference sequence). The CDR3 sequence is CASIRLGVTEAFF. The CDR3 bases are TGTGCCAGCATTCGTCTGGGCGTCACTGAAGCTTTCTTT.

The rearrangement joins TRBV10-3 to TRBJ2-1; the match to TRBD2 covers 8 bases. The CDR3 covers 15 residues. The germline CDR1 and CDR2 sequences are ENHRY and SYGVKD. Losses at the gene ends were 0 bases for V and 9 bases for J; bases not matched to a gene: 7. In nucleotides, the CDR3 is TGTGCCATCAGTGAGTCGTGGCGGGGGGTTACTGAGCAGTTCTTC. Amino acids: CAISESWRGVTEQFF.

The chain carries TRBV6-1 and TRBJ1-2; 7 bases match TRBD1. CDR3 length equals 18 residues. The germline V gene encodes CDR1 MNHNS and CDR2 SASEGT. The junction had 11 bases not matched to a gene; V was cut back by 1 base and J by 0 bases. In DNA, the CDR3 is TGTGCCAGCAGTGAAGAGGAGGGGGCCCTTTTAGCTAACTATGGCTACACCTTC. Translating gives CASSEEEGALLANYGYTF.

The rearrangement joins TRBV5-4 to TRBJ2-3; TRBD1 matches 7 bases. V lost 4 bases and J lost 0; bases outside the gene matches: 8. The length of the CDR3 is 16 residues. The germline CDR1 and CDR2 sequences are SGHNT and YYREEE (reference sequence). The CDR3 nucleotides are TGTGCCAGCAGCCAAAACAGGGGAGCTAGCACAGATACGCAGTATTTT. It codes for CASSQNRGASTDTQYF. The entire variable domain, with the rest obtained from reference TRBV5-4 and TRBJ2-3, is as follows: ETGVTQSPTHLIKTRGQQVTLRCSSQSGHNTVSWYQQALGQGPQFIFQYYREEENGRGNFPPRFSGLQFPNYSSELNVNALELDDSALYLCASSQNRGASTDTQYFGPGTRLTVL.

This chain uses TRBV2 with TRBJ2-4; 8 positions match TRBD1. The germline V gene encodes CDR1 SNHLY and CDR2 FYNNEI. Trimming cost V 1 base and J 8 bases; bases outside gene matches: 4. The CDR3 has 14 residues. CDR3 DNA: TGTGCCAGCAGTGAAGAGACAGGGGCAGACATTCAGTACTTC. It encodes CASSEETGADIQYF.

The chain has TRBV12-3 or TRBV12-4 and TRBJ2-1, with D tentatively TRBD2 (6 bases). The CDR3 spans 12 residues. Trimming pared 7 bases from V and 6 bases from J, leaving 10 bases between. The CDR3 protein is CASTEGSNEQFF. DNA of the CDR3: TGTGCCAGCACGGAGGGGTCCAATGAGCAGTTCTTC.